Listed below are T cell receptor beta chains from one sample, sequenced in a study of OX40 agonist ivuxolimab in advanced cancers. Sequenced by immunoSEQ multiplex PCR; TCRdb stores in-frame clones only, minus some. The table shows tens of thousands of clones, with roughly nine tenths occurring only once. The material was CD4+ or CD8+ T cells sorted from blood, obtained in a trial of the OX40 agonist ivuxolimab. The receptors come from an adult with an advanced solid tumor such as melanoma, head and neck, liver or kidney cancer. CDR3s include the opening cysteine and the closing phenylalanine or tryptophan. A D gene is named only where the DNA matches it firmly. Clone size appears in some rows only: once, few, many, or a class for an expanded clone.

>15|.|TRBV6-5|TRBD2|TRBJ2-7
CASSYRREGSYEQYF
TGTGCCAGCAGTTACCGGCGGGAGGGATCCTACGAGCAGTACTTC
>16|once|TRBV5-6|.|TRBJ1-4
CASSFTGPWEHEKLFF
TGTGCCAGCAGCTTTACGGGTCCTTGGGAGCACGAAAAACTGTTTTTT
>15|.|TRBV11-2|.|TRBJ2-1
CASSLLPGSYNEQFF
TGTGCCAGCAGCTTACTCCCCGGATCCTACAATGAGCAGTTCTTC
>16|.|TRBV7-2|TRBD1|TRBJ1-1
CASSPGTGMRNTEAFF
TGTGCCAGCAGCCCAGGGACAGGGATGAGGAACACTGAAGCTTTCTTT
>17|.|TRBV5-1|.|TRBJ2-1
CASSLVGGQAGAGEQFF
TGCGCCAGCAGCTTGGTTGGGGGGCAGGCGGGAGCGGGTGAGCAGTTCTTC
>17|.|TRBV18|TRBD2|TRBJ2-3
CASSPPLTSGKTDTQYF
TGTGCCAGCTCACCACCCTTAACTAGCGGGAAAACAGATACGCAGTATTTT
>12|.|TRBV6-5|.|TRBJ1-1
CASRKTNTEAFF
TGTGCCAGCAGGAAGACGAACACTGAAGCTTTCTTT
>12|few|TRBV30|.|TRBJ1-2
CAWSVGVHGYTF
TGTGCCTGGAGTGTCGGGGTCCATGGCTACACCTTC
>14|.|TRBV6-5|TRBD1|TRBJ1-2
CASRHPGQGEGYTF
TGTGCCAGCAGGCACCCGGGACAGGGGGAGGGCTACACCTTC
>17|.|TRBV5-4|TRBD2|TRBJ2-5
CASSFLRLAGGQETQYF
TGTGCCAGCAGCTTCTTAAGACTAGCGGGAGGGCAAGAGACCCAGTACTTC
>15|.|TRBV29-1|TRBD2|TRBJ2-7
CSAGGGTGSSYEQYF
TGCAGCGCCGGGGGGGGCACGGGCAGCTCCTACGAGCAGTACTTC
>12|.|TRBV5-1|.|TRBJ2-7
CASRQENYEQYF
TGCGCCAGCAGACAGGAGAACTACGAGCAGTACTTC
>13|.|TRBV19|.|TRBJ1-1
CASIGQPNTEAFF
TGTGCCAGTATTGGACAACCGAACACTGAAGCTTTCTTT
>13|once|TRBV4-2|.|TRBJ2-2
CASRSGGTGELFF
TGTGCCAGCAGGTCAGGTGGTACCGGGGAGCTGTTTTTT
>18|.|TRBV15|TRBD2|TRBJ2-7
CATSRKTSGSVRGYEQYF
TGTGCCACCAGCAGAAAAACTAGCGGGAGCGTCCGCGGCTACGAGCAGTACTTC
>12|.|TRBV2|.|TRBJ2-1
CASSVGGNEQFF
TGTGCCAGCAGTGTGGGGGGAAATGAGCAGTTCTTC
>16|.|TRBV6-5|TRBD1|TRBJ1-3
CASSYQGQTPGNTIYF
TGTGCAAGCAGTTACCAGGGACAGACCCCTGGAAACACCATATATTTT
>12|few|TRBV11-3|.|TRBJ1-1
CASSIRQTEAFF
TGTGCCAGCAGCATACGACAAACTGAAGCTTTCTTT
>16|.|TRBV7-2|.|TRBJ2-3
CASSLAGAQGTDTQYF
TGTGCCAGCAGCTTAGCCGGGGCGCAGGGCACAGATACGCAGTATTTT
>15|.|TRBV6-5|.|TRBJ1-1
CASSYETPENTEAFF
TGTGCCAGCAGTTACGAAACCCCAGAGAACACTGAAGCTTTCTTT
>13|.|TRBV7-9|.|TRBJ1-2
CASSLDGVGGYTF
TGTGCCAGCAGCCTTGACGGGGTTGGGGGCTACACCTTC
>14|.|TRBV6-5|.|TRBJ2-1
CASSYSGVYNEQFF
TGTGCCAGCAGTTACTCCGGGGTTTACAATGAGCAGTTCTTC
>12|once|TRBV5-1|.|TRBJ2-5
CASSLFQETQYF
TGCGCCAGCAGCTTGTTCCAAGAGACCCAGTACTTC
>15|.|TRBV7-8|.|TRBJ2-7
CASSAAAGHSYEQYF
TGTGCCAGCAGCGCCGCTGCTGGGCACTCCTACGAGCAGTACTTC
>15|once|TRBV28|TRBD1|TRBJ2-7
CASSPGTASSYEQYF
TGTGCCAGCAGTCCCGGGACAGCGAGCTCCTACGAGCAGTACTTC
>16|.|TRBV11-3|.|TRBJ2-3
CASSSRTRSGTDTQYF
TGTGCCAGCAGCTCTCGGACTCGTTCTGGCACAGATACGCAGTATTTT
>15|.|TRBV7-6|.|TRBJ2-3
CASSLGGAGTDTQYF
TGTGCCAGCAGCTTAGGAGGGGCCGGCACAGATACGCAGTATTTT
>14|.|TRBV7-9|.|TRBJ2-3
CASSPTLVADTQYF
TGTGCCAGCAGCCCAACGCTAGTGGCAGATACGCAGTATTTT
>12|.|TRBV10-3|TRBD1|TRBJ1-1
CAISGTGAEAFF
TGTGCCATCAGTGGGACAGGGGCTGAAGCTTTCTTT
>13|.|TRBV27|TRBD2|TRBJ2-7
CASSSGLGYEQYF
TGTGCCAGCAGTTCAGGACTAGGCTACGAGCAGTACTTC
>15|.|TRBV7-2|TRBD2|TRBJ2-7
CASSLEASGPYEQYF
TGTGCCAGCAGCTTAGAGGCTAGCGGACCCTACGAGCAGTACTTC
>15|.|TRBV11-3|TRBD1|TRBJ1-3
CASSPGQGAGNTIYF
TGTGCCAGCAGCCCCGGACAGGGAGCCGGAAACACCATATATTTT
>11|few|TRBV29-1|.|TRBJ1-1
CSVVPYTEAFF
TGCAGCGTTGTTCCCTACACTGAAGCTTTCTTT
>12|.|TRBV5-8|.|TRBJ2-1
CASSGFSDEQFF
TGTGCCAGCAGCGGGTTTTCGGATGAGCAGTTCTTC
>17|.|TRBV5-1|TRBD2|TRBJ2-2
CASSLAVLAGDTGELFF
TGCGCCAGCAGCTTGGCCGTGCTAGCGGGAGACACCGGGGAGCTGTTTTTT
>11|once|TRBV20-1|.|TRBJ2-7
CSAFKAYEQYF
TGCAGTGCATTTAAGGCCTACGAGCAGTACTTC
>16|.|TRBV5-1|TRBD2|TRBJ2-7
CASSFPVAGNSYEQYF
TGCGCCAGCAGCTTCCCTGTAGCGGGAAACTCCTACGAGCAGTACTTC
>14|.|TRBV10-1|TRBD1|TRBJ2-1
CASRPGQGANEQFF
TGCGCCAGCAGGCCGGGACAGGGGGCTAATGAGCAGTTCTTC
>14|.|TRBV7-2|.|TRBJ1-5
CASSSVLMGQPQHF
TGTGCCAGCAGCTCTGTACTAATGGGTCAGCCCCAGCATTTT
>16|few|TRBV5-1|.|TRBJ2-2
CASSLATGTNTGELFF
TGCGCCAGCAGCTTGGCGACGGGGACGAACACCGGGGAGCTGTTTTTT
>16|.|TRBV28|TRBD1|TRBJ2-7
CASSSPPPGQGSEQYF
TGTGCCAGCAGTTCCCCTCCTCCGGGACAGGGGAGCGAGCAGTACTTC
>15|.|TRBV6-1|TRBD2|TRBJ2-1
CASSEAGGPYNEQFF
TGTGCCAGCAGTGAAGCGGGAGGGCCTTACAATGAGCAGTTCTTC
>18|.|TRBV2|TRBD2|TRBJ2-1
CASSEGLAGGKSYNEQFF
TGTGCCAGCAGTGAGGGACTAGCGGGTGGTAAGTCCTACAATGAGCAGTTCTTC
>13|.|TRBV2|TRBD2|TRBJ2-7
CASCLAGVYEQYF
TGTGCCAGCTGCCTAGCGGGAGTTTACGAGCAGTACTTC
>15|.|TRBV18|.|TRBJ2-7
CASSPIDRSSYEQYF
TGTGCCAGCTCACCGATCGACAGGAGCTCCTACGAGCAGTACTTC
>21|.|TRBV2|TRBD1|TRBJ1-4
CASSAFPPGQGGIVSNEKLFF
TGTGCCAGCAGTGCTTTTCCGCCGGGACAGGGAGGTATAGTGTCTAATGAAAAACTGTTTTTT